This T cell receptor beta chain was captured in a study of breast tumors, draining lymph nodes, adjacent tissues. This CDR3 spans 17 amino acids. Germline V lookup: CDR1 MRHNA, CDR2 SNTAGT. V was trimmed by 2 bases and J by 2 bases, leaving 18 bases between them. Ten or more counts support this clonotype. In TCRdb, the multiplex PCR reads were re-called with MiXCR into one record per CDR3 protein. The repertoire consists of 150,000 to 200,000 distinct CDR3 sequences, with around a third occurring once and the leading ten covering about 3.8%. Axillary draining lymph nodes of breast cancer patients supplied the node samples.

The chain links TRBV6-4 to TRBJ2-5; weak D call: TRBD2 (6 bases). The sample consisted of axillary lymph node tissue. The receptor comes from a female donor with breast cancer. Some clones in this sample may be carry-over from other donors' samples. The CDR3 DNA reads TGTGCCAGCAGTGACCCTTTTAACGCTGGACTACAAGAGACCCAGTACTTC. Translating gives CASSDPFNAGLQETQYF.